These 5 T cell receptor beta chains were sequenced from one sample in a study of blood T cell repertoires in COVID-19. Data came from immunoSEQ multiplex PCR; TCRdb stores just in-frame clones and leaves some out. This sample carries roughly 190,000 clones, 75% to 90% of them seen once, and the ten largest clones take around 1.2%. The sequencing sample was made of peripheral blood. These receptors were taken from a man aged 30 to 45 with acute or convalescent COVID-19.

The rearrangement joins TRBV5-1 to TRBJ2-5; possibly TRBD1 for D (8 bases). This CDR3 region has 13 residues. Germline V gives CDR1 SGHRS, CDR2 YFSETQ. The V and J ends lost 4 bases and 5 bases respectively, with 12 bases between them. DNA of the CDR3: TGCGCCAGCAGCGGACAGGGAGGGGAGACCCAGTACTTC. It yields the protein CASSGQGGETQYF.

CDR3 amino acids: CASSFFREPNYGYTF. CDR3 coding DNA: TGTGCCAGCAGCTTCTTCCGGGAACCTAACTATGGCTACACCTTC. The chain carries TRBV5-4 and TRBJ1-2; D ambiguous. This CDR3 region has 15 residues. The germline V gene has CDR1 SGHNT and CDR2 YYREEE (reference sequence). V shed 2 bases and J shed 0 bases, with 11 bases lying between them.

The V gene is TRBV10-1, the J gene TRBJ2-1, with TRBD2 matching over 9 bases. This CDR3 comprises 15 residues. The ends lost 3 bases at V and 4 bases at J; junction bases unmatched: 4. Germline V gene lookup returns CDR1 WNHNN and CDR2 SYGVQD (reference sequence). This CDR3 reads CASSDGTSPYNEQFF. The CDR3 DNA follows: TGCGCCAGCAGTGACGGGACTAGCCCTTACAATGAGCAGTTCTTC.

The J gene is TRBJ1-2, the V gene TRBV21-1; TRBD1 is taken as the D call from the table, unchecked against the DNA. TRBV21-1 is an annotated pseudogene. The CDR3 contains 13 residues. In nucleotides, the CDR3 is TGTGCCGGAACAGGGCTAGGACGCTATGGCTACACCTTC. Its translation is CAGTGLGRYGYTF.

This chain uses TRBV5-1 with TRBJ1-6; 7 positions match TRBD1. The length of the CDR3 is 15 residues. Per the germline V gene, CDR1 is SGHRS and CDR2 is YFSETQ. Losses at the gene ends were 4 bases for V and 7 bases for J; bases not matched to a gene: 8. The CDR3 is CASSLGNRGNSPLHF. CDR3 sequence (DNA): TGCGCCAGCAGCCTAGGTAACAGGGGAAATTCACCCCTCCACTTT.